What follows are 13 T cell receptor beta chains derived from one specimen sequenced in a study of T cell repertoires in cytomegalovirus infection. These receptors have no identified antigens. From the reads, TCRdb called clonotypes with MiXCR, one entry per CDR3 protein. The sample lists about 47,000 distinct CDR3 sequences; around 21% were seen once. This sample comprised CD8+ T cells from cultured PBMCs, obtained from culture after CMV antigen stimulation. These receptors were taken from a human donor in good health (CMV status not recorded). Some clones in this sample may be carry-over from other donors' samples.

This chain uses TRBV30 with TRBJ2-2; 9 bases match TRBD2. Trimming cost V 0 bases and J 7 bases; bases outside gene matches: 9. Germline CDR1 and CDR2: GTSNPN and SVGIG (reference sequence). There are 16 residues in the CDR3. Here the CDR3 DNA reads TGTGCCTGGAGTGTTATAGCGGGAGAGTTCAGCGGGGAGCTGTTTTTT. This codes for CAWSVIAGEFSGELFF. The full variable domain, completed using reference TRBV30 and TRBJ2-2, is SQTIHQWPATLVQPVGSPLSLECTVEGTSNPNLYWYRQAAGRGLQLLFYSVGIGQISSEVPQNLSASRPQDRQFILSSKKLLLSDSGFYLCAWSVIAGEFSGELFFGEGSRLTVL.

This clonotype was counted ten times or more. The chain combines TRBV4-3 with TRBJ1-1; no clear D gene. The CDR3 length is 15 residues. Trimming shortened V by 0 bases and J by 7 bases, and 15 bases separated the two germline ends. Germline V gene data show CDR1 as LGHNA and CDR2 as YSLEER. The CDR3 DNA is TGCGCCAGCAGCCAAGATAGCGGGGTTTTGAGTGAAGCTTTCTTT. It is translated as CASSQDSGVLSEAFF.

This clonotype has more than one count but fewer than ten. CDR3 protein: CASSGGHGPYEQYF. CDR3 DNA: TGTGCCAGCAGTGGAGGACACGGTCCCTACGAGCAGTACTTC. The chain couples TRBV12-3 or TRBV12-4 to TRBJ2-7; perhaps D is TRBD1 or TRBD2 (5 bases each). V gave up 5 bases and J gave up 2 bases, with 13 bases separating them. This CDR3 comprises 14 residues.

This sequence joins TRBV19 and TRBJ1-2; D unresolved. The CDR3 extends over 12 amino acids. Germline lookup yields CDR1 LNHDA and CDR2 SQIVND (reference sequence). The V end was cut by 5 bases, the J end by 5 bases, with 9 bases between. The CDR3 DNA is TGTGCCAGTAGTCCCAGGATTTATGGCTACACCTTC. It codes for CASSPRIYGYTF.

The chain is built from TRBV10-3 and TRBJ2-7; D is undetermined. The germline V gene encodes CDR1 ENHRY and CDR2 SYGVKD. This CDR3 spans 11 amino acids. Trimming removed 3 bases at V and 2 bases at J, with 2 bases between. CDR3 sequence reads: CAISDAYEQYF. The DNA of the CDR3 is TGTGCCATCAGTGATGCCTACGAGCAGTACTTC.

This clonotype was seen at least ten times. The V gene is TRBV7-9, the J gene TRBJ2-7; D is perhaps TRBD1 (6 bases). Trimming removed 5 bases at V and 0 bases at J, with 14 bases between. CDR3 length: 15 residues. In germline, CDR1 is SEHNR, CDR2 FQNEAQ (reference sequence). The CDR3 sequence is CASSPPGTHSYEQYF. CDR3 coding DNA: TGTGCCAGCAGCCCCCCCGGGACACACTCCTACGAGCAGTACTTC.

Points on this clonotype: A much larger clone lies one base from this, so it may be a read error. The CDR3 sequence is CASNLGSTGEAFF. CDR3 nucleotide sequence: TGTGCCAGCAACTTGGGCAGTACTGGTGAAGCTTTCTTT. The chain recombines TRBV7-6 with TRBJ1-1; D not resolved. Between the trimmed V and J ends, which lost 7 bases and 7 bases, there was a span of 16 bases. CDR1 and CDR2 from the germline V gene are SGHVS and FNYEAQ. The length of the CDR3 is 13 residues. The full variable domain, completed using reference TRBV7-6 and TRBJ1-1, is GAGVSQSPRYKVTKRGQDVALRCDPISGHVSLYWYRQALGQGPEFLTYFNYEAQQDKSGLPNDRFSAERPEGSISTLTIQRTEQRDSAMYRCASNLGSTGEAFFGQGTRLTVV.

This clonotype came up many times. The rearrangement uses TRBV28 and TRBJ1-5; TRBD1 aligns across 7 bases. CDR1 and CDR2 from the germline V gene are MDHEN and SYDVKM. V lost 2 bases to trimming and J lost 9 bases; unmatched junction nucleotides: 10. This CDR3 is built from 15 residues. The CDR3 DNA sequence: TGTGCCAGCAGTTTAGTCCAGGGGGGCTATCGGCCCCAGCATTTT. This sequence encodes CASSLVQGGYRPQHF.

The chain combines TRBV11-2 with TRBJ2-5; 8 bases agree with TRBD2. The germline V gene encodes CDR1 SGHAT and CDR2 FQNNGV. Germline trimming cut 5 bases from V and 5 bases from J; bases unmatched to any gene: 19. The CDR3 covers 18 residues. CDR3 amino acids: CASSQDSERGFNRETQYF. The CDR3 nucleotides read TGTGCCAGCAGCCAAGACTCGGAGCGGGGGTTTAATCGGGAGACCCAGTACTTC.

This clonotype came up a few times. The chain combines TRBV5-1 with TRBJ2-1, with D perhaps matching TRBD2 (5 bases). The CDR3 length is 14 residues. Germline V gene sequence: CDR1 SGHRS, CDR2 YFSETQ. V dropped 2 bases and J dropped 0 bases, with 6 bases sitting between them. The CDR3 nucleotides are TGCGCCAGCAGCTTTACTAGCTCCTACAATGAGCAGTTCTTC. It codes for CASSFTSSYNEQFF.

This clonotype was counted at least ten times. This chain links TRBV7-9 with TRBJ1-5; possible D gene TRBD1, 5 bases. The CDR3 runs 14 residues. The V gene's germline CDR1 is SEHNR and CDR2 FQNEAQ (reference sequence). Between the trimmed V and J ends, which lost 3 bases and 0 bases, there was a span of 6 bases. CDR3 bases: TGTGCCAGCAGCTTCGACAGTAGCAATCAGCCCCAGCATTTT. Protein product: CASSFDSSNQPQHF.

The chain links TRBV12-3 or TRBV12-4 to TRBJ2-7; D possibly matches TRBD1 or TRBD2 (6 bases each). Trimming left V 6 bases short and J 2 bases short, with 17 bases between. This CDR3 region has 15 residues. This CDR3 reads CASRSYRAGTYEQYF. Written as DNA, the CDR3 is TGTGCCAGCAGATCCTACAGGGCGGGGACCTACGAGCAGTACTTC.

V and J are TRBV28 and TRBJ2-1, with D possibly matching TRBD1 (6 bases). This CDR3 is built from 12 residues. CDR1 MDHEN and CDR2 SYDVKM come from the germline V gene. V gave up 8 bases and J gave up 4 bases, with 9 bases separating them. The CDR3 DNA reads as TGTGCCAGCTTCACAGGGTACAATGAGCAGTTCTTC. Protein sequence: CASFTGYNEQFF. The complete variable domain, with remaining parts taken from reference TRBV28 and TRBJ2-1, reads DVKVTQSSRYLVKRTGEKVFLECVQDMDHENMFWYRQDPGLGLRLIYFSYDVKMKEKGDIPEGYSVSREKKERFSLILESASTNQTSMYLCASFTGYNEQFFGPGTRLTVL.